This T cell receptor beta chain derives from a study of post-analysis software for immune sequencing data. Notes on the study in general: Multiple sclerosis patients had significantly lower normalized Chao1 diversity than controls. A few TRBV segments (TRBV5-6, TRBV5-1 and TRBV20-1 among them) occurred more frequently in patients than in controls.

Presence of unique molecular identifiers characterized the TCR beta cDNA libraries. MiXCR, run by TCRdb on the PCR reads, gives a single entry per CDR3 protein. In the table there are about 500,000 distinct CDR3 sequences, roughly 46% of which are singletons. Per the germline V gene, CDR1 is KGHDR and CDR2 is SFDVKD. The CDR3 consists of 15 residues. J was trimmed by 4 bases and V by 5 bases; bases with no gene match: 7. In this sample, this clonotype turned up a few times. Its antigen is unidentified. This receptor was obtained from a girl between 10 and 17 years old with multiple sclerosis. Sample: blood. V is TRBV24-1 and J is TRBJ1-5; 7 positions match TRBD1. CDR3 coding DNA: TGTGCCACCAGTGCGGCAGGGGGTAGGAATCAGCCCCAGCATTTT. Protein sequence: CATSAAGGRNQPQHF.